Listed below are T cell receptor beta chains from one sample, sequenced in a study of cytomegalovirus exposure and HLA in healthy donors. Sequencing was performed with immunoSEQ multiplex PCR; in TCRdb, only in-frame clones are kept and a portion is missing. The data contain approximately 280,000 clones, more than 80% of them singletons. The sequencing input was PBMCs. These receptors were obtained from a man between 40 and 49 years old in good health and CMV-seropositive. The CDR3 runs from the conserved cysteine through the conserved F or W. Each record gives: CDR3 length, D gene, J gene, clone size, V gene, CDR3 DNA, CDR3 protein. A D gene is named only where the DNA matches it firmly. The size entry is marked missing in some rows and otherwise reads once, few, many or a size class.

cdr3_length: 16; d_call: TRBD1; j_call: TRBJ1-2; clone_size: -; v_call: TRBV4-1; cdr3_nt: TGCGCCAGCAGCCAAGAACGGACAGGGAGCAACTATGGCTACACCTTC; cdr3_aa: CASSQERTGSNYGYTF
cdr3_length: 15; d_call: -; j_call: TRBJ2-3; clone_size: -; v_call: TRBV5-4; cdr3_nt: TGTGCCAGCAGCATGACCGGGTGGGAGTCAGATACGCAGTATTTT; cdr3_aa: CASSMTGWESDTQYF
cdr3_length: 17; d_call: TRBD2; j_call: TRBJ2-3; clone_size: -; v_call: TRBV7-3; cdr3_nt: TGTGCCAGCAGCTCGGGACTAGCGGGAGGAGCGACAGATACGCAGTATTTT; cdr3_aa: CASSSGLAGGATDTQYF
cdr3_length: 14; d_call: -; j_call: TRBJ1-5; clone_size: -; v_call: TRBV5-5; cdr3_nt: TGTGCCAGCAGCTTGTCGACAGTTTATCAGCCCCAGCATTTT; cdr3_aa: CASSLSTVYQPQHF
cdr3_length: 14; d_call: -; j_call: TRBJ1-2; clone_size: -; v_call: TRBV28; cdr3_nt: TGTGCCAGCATAAAAGGGCCGGGGGATGGTGGCTACACCTTC; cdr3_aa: CASIKGPGDGGYTF
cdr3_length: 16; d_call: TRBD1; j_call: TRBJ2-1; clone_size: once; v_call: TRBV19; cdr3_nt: TGTGCCAGTAGTTTAAGGACAGGGAGCTCCTACAATGAGCAGTTCTTC; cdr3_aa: CASSLRTGSSYNEQFF
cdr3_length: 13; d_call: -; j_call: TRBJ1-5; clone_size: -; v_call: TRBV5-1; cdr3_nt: TGCGCCAGCAGCAAACAGGGTAATCAGCCCCAGCATTTT; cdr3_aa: CASSKQGNQPQHF
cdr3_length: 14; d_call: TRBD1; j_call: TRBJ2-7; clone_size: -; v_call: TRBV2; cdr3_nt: TGTGCCGGGGCCGGGACAGGGGACTTCTACGAGCAGTACTTC; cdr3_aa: CAGAGTGDFYEQYF
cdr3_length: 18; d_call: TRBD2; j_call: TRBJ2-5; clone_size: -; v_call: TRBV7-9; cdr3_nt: TGTGCCAGCAGCTTAAAGGGGCAAGGCGGGGGATCGTGGGAGACCCAGTACTTC; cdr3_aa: CASSLKGQGGGSWETQYF
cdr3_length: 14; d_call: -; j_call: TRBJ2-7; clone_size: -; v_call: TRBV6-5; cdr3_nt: TGTGCCAGCAGTTACTATCGCAGGGGCTACGAGCAGTACTTC; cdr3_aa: CASSYYRRGYEQYF
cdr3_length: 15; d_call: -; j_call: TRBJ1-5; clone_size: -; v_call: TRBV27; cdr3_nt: TGTGCCAGCAGTTTATCCCGGACATTGCGGCAGCCCCAGCATTTT; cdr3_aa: CASSLSRTLRQPQHF
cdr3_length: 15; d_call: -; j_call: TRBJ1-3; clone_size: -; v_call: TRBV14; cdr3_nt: TGTGCCAGCAGCCAAGACCCGGGGACTGGAAACACCATATATTTT; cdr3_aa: CASSQDPGTGNTIYF
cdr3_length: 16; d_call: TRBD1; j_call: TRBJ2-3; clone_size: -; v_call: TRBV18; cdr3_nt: TGTGCCAGCTCACCATTAGCAGGGGGCATCACAGATACGCAGTATTTT; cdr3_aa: CASSPLAGGITDTQYF
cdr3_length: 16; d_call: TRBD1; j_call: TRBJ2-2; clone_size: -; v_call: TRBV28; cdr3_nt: TGTGCCAGCAGTTTAGGACAGGGGGATTACACCGGGGAGCTGTTTTTT; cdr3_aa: CASSLGQGDYTGELFF
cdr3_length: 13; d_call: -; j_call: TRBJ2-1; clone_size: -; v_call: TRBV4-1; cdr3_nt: TGCGCCAGCAGTAGGGCAGGGATCGATGAGCAGTTCTTC; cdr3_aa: CASSRAGIDEQFF
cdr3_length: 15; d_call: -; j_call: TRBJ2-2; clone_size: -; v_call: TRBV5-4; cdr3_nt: TGTGCCAGCAGCTTGGGGACACTGACTACCGGGGGGCTGTTTTTT; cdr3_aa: CASSLGTLTTGGLFF
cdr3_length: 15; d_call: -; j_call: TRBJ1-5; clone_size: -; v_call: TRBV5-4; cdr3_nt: TGTGCCAGCAGCTTGTATGCAGGTATCGGTCAGCCCCAGCATTTT; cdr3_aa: CASSLYAGIGQPQHF
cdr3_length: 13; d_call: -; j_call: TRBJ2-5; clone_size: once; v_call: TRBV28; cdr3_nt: TGTGCCAGCAGTCCTAGTCCCAAGAGGACCCAGTACTTC; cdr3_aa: CASSPSPKRTQYF
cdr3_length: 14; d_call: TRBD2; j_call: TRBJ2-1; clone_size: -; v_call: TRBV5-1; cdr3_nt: TGCGCCAGCAGCTTGGTACTAGCGGGAGTACTCCAGTTCTTC; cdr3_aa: CASSLVLAGVLQFF
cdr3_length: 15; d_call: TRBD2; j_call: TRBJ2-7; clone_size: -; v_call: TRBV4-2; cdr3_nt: TGTGCCAGCAGCCAAGGTTTAGCGGGCCCCTACGAGCAGTACTTC; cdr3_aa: CASSQGLAGPYEQYF
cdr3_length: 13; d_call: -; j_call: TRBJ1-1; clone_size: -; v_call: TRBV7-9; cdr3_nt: TGTGCCAGCATCGGACAGCCGAACACTGAAGCTTTCTTT; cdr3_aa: CASIGQPNTEAFF
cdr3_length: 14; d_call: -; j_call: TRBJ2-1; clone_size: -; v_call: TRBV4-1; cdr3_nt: TGCGCCAGCAGTCGGGCGGGGATATACAATGAGCAGTTCTTC; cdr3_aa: CASSRAGIYNEQFF
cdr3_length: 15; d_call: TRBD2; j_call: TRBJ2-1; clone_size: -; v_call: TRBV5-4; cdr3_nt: TGTGCCAGCAGCTTGGTTGGCGGGAGGTTAGATGAGCAGTTCTTC; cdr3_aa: CASSLVGGRLDEQFF
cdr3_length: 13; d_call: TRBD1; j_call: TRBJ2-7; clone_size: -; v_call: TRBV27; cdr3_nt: TGTGCCAGCAGTTTTGGGACAGACTACGAGCAGTACTTC; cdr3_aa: CASSFGTDYEQYF
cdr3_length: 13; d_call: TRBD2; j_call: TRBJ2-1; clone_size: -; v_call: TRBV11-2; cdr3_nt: TGTGCCAGCAGCAAACTAGCGGAGTATGAGCAGTTCTTC; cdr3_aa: CASSKLAEYEQFF
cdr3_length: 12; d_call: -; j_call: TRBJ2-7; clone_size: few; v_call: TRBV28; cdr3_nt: TGTGCCAGCAGTTTAAGGGGAAACGAGCAGTACTTC; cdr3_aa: CASSLRGNEQYF
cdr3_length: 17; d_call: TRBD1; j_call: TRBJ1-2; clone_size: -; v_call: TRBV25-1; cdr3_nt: TGTGCCAGCAGTGAATTCGGTTGGACAGGGGGCGTCTATGGCTACACCTTC; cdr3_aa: CASSEFGWTGGVYGYTF
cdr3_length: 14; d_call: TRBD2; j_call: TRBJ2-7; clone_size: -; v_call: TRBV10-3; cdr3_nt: TGTGCCATCAGGCCCGGGACTAGCGGGTACGAGCAGTACTTC; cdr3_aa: CAIRPGTSGYEQYF
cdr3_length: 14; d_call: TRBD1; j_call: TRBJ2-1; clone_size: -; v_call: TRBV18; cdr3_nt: TGTGCCAGCTCACGGGACAGGGGGCAGAATGAGCAGTTCTTC; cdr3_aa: CASSRDRGQNEQFF
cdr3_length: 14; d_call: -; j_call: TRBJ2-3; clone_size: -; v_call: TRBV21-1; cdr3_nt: TGTGCCAGCAGCATTAGCGGGAGAACAGATACGCAGTATTTT; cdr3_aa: CASSISGRTDTQYF
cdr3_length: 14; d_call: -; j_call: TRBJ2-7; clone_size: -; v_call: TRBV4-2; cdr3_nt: TGTGCCAGCAGCCAAGTTAGCGCCCACTACGAGCAGTACTTC; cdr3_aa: CASSQVSAHYEQYF
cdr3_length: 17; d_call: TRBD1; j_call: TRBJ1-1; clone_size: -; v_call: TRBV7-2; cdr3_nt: TGTGCCAGCAGCCCCGGGCAGGGGGCAGGGTTTCGGTCTGAAGCTTTCTTT; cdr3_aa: CASSPGQGAGFRSEAFF
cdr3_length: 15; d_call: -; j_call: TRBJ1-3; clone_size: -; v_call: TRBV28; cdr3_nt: TGTGCCAGCAGTTTGTCTCGACTTTTGCCAAACACCATATATTTT; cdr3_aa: CASSLSRLLPNTIYF
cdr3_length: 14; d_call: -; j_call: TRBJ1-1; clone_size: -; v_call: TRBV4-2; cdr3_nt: TGTGCCAGCAGCCACGAGCAGGGGATAACTGAAGCTTTCTTT; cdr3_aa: CASSHEQGITEAFF